Following are 26 T cell receptor beta chains from one sample sequenced in a study of T cell responses to AZD1222 COVID-19 vaccine. Clones were sequenced by immunoSEQ multiplex PCR, and TCRdb holds only the in-frame ones, with some missing. The sample has some 120,000 clones, more than 80% seen once. The sequencing used peripheral blood, collected on day 0 of AZD1222 vaccination. Receptors originate from an adult in good health.

The genes are TRBV7-2 and TRBJ1-1; possibly TRBD1 for D (5 bases). Germline CDR1 and CDR2: SGHTA and FQGNSA. This CDR3 contains 15 residues. With 1 base removed from V and 1 base from J, the gap between germline ends came to 10 bases. The CDR3 DNA is TGTGCCAGCAGCTTAGGGGGGAATACGAACACTGAAGCTTTCTTT. Protein product: CASSLGGNTNTEAFF.

The chain links TRBV6-4 to TRBJ2-1; D is undetermined. Trimming removed 5 bases from V and 6 bases from J, with 5 bases in between. CDR3 length: 11 residues. CDR1 and CDR2 from the germline V gene are MRHNA and SNTAGT. CDR3 region: CASSNTNEQFF. CDR3 DNA: TGTGCCAGCAGTAACACCAATGAGCAGTTCTTC.

This rearrangement joins TRBV7-2 to TRBJ1-2; perhaps TRBD1 as D (5 bases). The germline V and J ends were trimmed by 1 base and 8 bases, with 11 bases remaining between them. Germline CDR1 reads SGHTA; CDR2 reads FQGNSA. The length of the CDR3 is 13 residues. In DNA, the CDR3 is TGTGCCAGCAGCTTAGAATACAGGCGAGGCTACACCTTC. Protein product: CASSLEYRRGYTF.

The gene calls are TRBV6-2 or TRBV6-3 and TRBJ2-7; D ambiguous. Germline loops: CDR1 MNHEY, CDR2 SVGEGT. Between the trimmed V and J ends, which lost 2 bases and 3 bases, there was a span of 5 bases. CDR3 length equals 12 residues. CDR3 amino acids: CASSYPNYEQYF. In DNA, the CDR3 is TGTGCCAGCAGTTACCCAAACTACGAGCAGTACTTC.

The chain carries TRBV7-2 and TRBJ1-5, with 9 positions matching TRBD1. Germline assignment: CDR1 SGHTA and CDR2 FQGNSA. This CDR3 has 15 amino acids. Germline trimming cut 2 bases from V and 4 bases from J; bases unmatched to any gene: 3. This CDR3 is CASSLRGTGNQPQHF. CDR3 bases: TGTGCCAGCAGCTTACGCGGGACAGGGAATCAGCCCCAGCATTTT.

J is TRBJ1-1 and V is TRBV30; D gene uncertain. Trimming left V 1 base short and J 0 bases short, with 12 bases between. Looked up from germline, CDR1 is GTSNPN and CDR2 is SVGIG (reference sequence). This CDR3 is built from 15 residues. This CDR3 reads CAWSDGLFMNTEAFF. CDR3 nucleotide sequence: TGTGCCTGGAGTGATGGACTCTTCATGAACACTGAAGCTTTCTTT.

The V and J genes are TRBV4-2 and TRBJ2-2, with D perhaps matching TRBD1 (6 bases). The germline gives CDR1 LGHNA, CDR2 YNFKEQ. Trimming took 2 bases from V and 0 from J, leaving 13 bases between them. CDR3 length: 17 amino acids. The CDR3 spells CASSQSTGAANTGELFF. In DNA, the CDR3 is TGTGCCAGCAGCCAATCGACAGGCGCCGCGAACACCGGGGAGCTGTTTTTT.

The chain links TRBV18 to TRBJ1-2; TRBD1 aligns across 12 bases. Germline V lookup: CDR1 KGHSH, CDR2 LQKENI. V was pared by 2 bases and J by 2 bases, with 3 bases of the junction left unmatched. The CDR3 is 16 residues long. The CDR3 loop is CASSPGGTGGNYGYTF. CDR3 coding DNA: TGTGCCAGCTCACCAGGGGGGACAGGGGGCAACTATGGCTACACCTTC.

The rearrangement links TRBV24-1 to TRBJ1-5; D not resolved. CDR3 length equals 14 residues. Germline CDR1 is KGHDR and CDR2 is SFDVKD. Trimming took off 5 bases at V and 1 base at J, with 8 bases between the two ends. CDR3 DNA sequence: TGTGCCACCAGTGCCGGGCTGAGCAATCAGCCCCAGCATTTT. Amino acid sequence: CATSAGLSNQPQHF.

The chain has TRBV7-3 and TRBJ1-2; D uncertain. The germline V and J ends were trimmed by 1 base and 8 bases, with 20 bases remaining between them. This CDR3 region has 16 residues. The germline gives CDR1 SGHTA, CDR2 FQGTGA. The CDR3 DNA sequence: TGTGCCAGCAGCTTAATGGCCAAAATTGGAATTGAGGGCTACACCTTC. This codes for CASSLMAKIGIEGYTF. The entire variable domain, with the rest obtained from reference TRBV7-3 and TRBJ1-2, is as follows: GAGVSQTPSNKVTEKGKYVELRCDPISGHTALYWYRQSLGQGPEFLIYFQGTGAADDSGLPNDRFFAVRPEGSVSTLKIQRTERGDSAVYLCASSLMAKIGIEGYTFGSGTRLTVV.

The chain has TRBV10-3 and TRBJ1-3; the D is unclear. CDR3 size: 13 residues. Trimming took off 11 bases at V and 4 bases at J, with 15 bases between the two ends. CDR1 is ENHRY and CDR2 is SYGVKD in the germline V gene. CDR3 sequence (DNA): TGTGCCCTCGGTAGCCGGGAGGGAAACACCATATATTTT. Its translation is CALGSREGNTIYF.

The chain links TRBV14 to TRBJ1-6; D remains unclear. The length of the CDR3 is 15 residues. V lost 2 bases to trimming and J lost 7 bases, with 12 bases between them. The germline V gene encodes CDR1 SGHDN and CDR2 FVKESK. CDR3 sequence reads: CASSQQAAKNSPLHF. The CDR3 DNA reads as TGTGCCAGCAGCCAACAGGCCGCTAAGAATTCACCCCTCCACTTT.

The chain has TRBV27 and TRBJ2-1; TRBD2 matches at 7 bases. This CDR3 has 15 amino acids. V lost 10 bases and J lost 1; bases outside the gene matches: 10. CDR1 is MNHEY and CDR2 is SMNVEV in the germline V gene (reference sequence). CDR3 sequence: CATRWSGISYNEQFF. CDR3 DNA sequence: TGTGCCACCCGTTGGAGCGGGATATCCTACAATGAGCAGTTCTTC.

J is TRBJ2-3 and V is TRBV28; the match to TRBD2 covers 9 bases. This CDR3 spans 15 amino acids. J was trimmed by 1 base and V by 5 bases; bases with no gene match: 4. Germline CDR1 reads MDHEN; CDR2 reads SYDVKM. The CDR3 spells CASSAQRGGTDTQYF. The CDR3 nucleotides are TGTGCCAGCAGTGCACAGCGGGGGGGCACAGATACGCAGTATTTT.

The gene calls are TRBV7-2 and TRBJ2-3, with 11 bases matching TRBD2. V shed 5 bases and J 4 bases; nucleotides not matched to a gene: 5. The germline gives CDR1 SGHTA, CDR2 FQGNSA. This CDR3 has 15 amino acids. The CDR3 DNA reads TGTGCCAGCAGCACTAGCGGGGGCCCGGCAGATACGCAGTATTTT. This sequence encodes CASSTSGGPADTQYF.

The rearrangement joins TRBV4-3 to TRBJ1-4; D unresolved. Germline V CDR1 and CDR2: LGHNA, YSLEER. V lost 0 bases and J lost 8, with 4 bases in between. This CDR3 is built from 12 residues. CDR3 DNA: TGCGCCAGCAGCCAAGAAAGGGAAAAACTGTTTTTT. Encoded protein: CASSQEREKLFF.

The chain uses TRBV11-2 and TRBJ1-4; D call uncertain. Germline assignment: CDR1 SGHAT and CDR2 FQNNGV. Trimming took off 1 base at V and 8 bases at J, with 11 bases between the two ends. The CDR3 runs to 14 residues. CDR3 in amino acids: CASSLARLGEKLFF. In DNA, the CDR3 is TGTGCCAGCAGCTTAGCCCGGTTGGGGGAAAAACTGTTTTTT. Complete variable domain (other parts from reference TRBV11-2 and TRBJ1-4): EAGVAQSPRYKIIEKRQSVAFWCNPISGHATLYWYQQILGQGPKLLIQFQNNGVVDDSQLPKDRFSAERLKGVDSTLKIQPAKLEDSAVYLCASSLARLGEKLFFGSGTQLSVL.

With respect to this clone: Its ends do not fully match the called genes, so a read error is possible. The chain joins TRBV24-1 to TRBJ2-2; either TRBD1 or TRBD2 may fit D (5 bases each). The CDR3 loop spans 15 amino acids. Germline lookup yields CDR1 KGHDR and CDR2 SFDVKD. CDR3 loop: CATSDWQDNTGELLF. The CDR3 DNA reads as TGTGCCACCAGTGATTGGCAGGACAACACCGGGGAGCTGCTTTTT.

This clone was recorded once. J is TRBJ2-1 and V is TRBV5-1; the D gene could be TRBD1 or TRBD2 (5 bases each). This CDR3 is 16 amino acids long. The germline gives CDR1 SGHRS, CDR2 YFSETQ. V lost 4 bases and J lost 0, with 14 bases in between. CDR3 DNA sequence: TGCGCCAGCAGCCCTCCGGGGACGAGCTCCTACAATGAGCAGTTCTTC. Residues: CASSPPGTSSYNEQFF.

In DNA, the CDR3 is TGTGCCAGCAGCCCGGGACAGCTAGAGACCCAGTACTTC. As protein: CASSPGQLETQYF. The V and J genes are TRBV5-5 and TRBJ2-5, with TRBD1 matching 7 bases. This CDR3 is built from 13 residues. The germline V gene has CDR1 SGHKS and CDR2 YYEKEE (reference sequence). The J segment lost 4 bases and the V segment lost 4 bases, leaving 4 bases of the junction unmatched. Filled out from reference TRBV5-5 and TRBJ2-5, the complete variable domain reads DAGVTQSPTHLIKTRGQQVTLRCSPISGHKSVSWYQQVLGQGPQFIFQYYEKEERGRGNFPDRFSARQFPNYSSELNVNALLLGDSALYLCASSPGQLETQYFGPGTRLLVL.

The CDR3 sequence is CASSSTGGNEQFF. CDR3 DNA: TGTGCCAGCTCCTCAACAGGGGGCAATGAGCAGTTCTTC. V gene TRBV18 combines with J gene TRBJ2-1; 8 bases align to TRBD1. The CDR3 runs to 13 residues. Germline CDR1 is KGHSH and CDR2 is LQKENI. V was clipped by 6 bases and J by 6 bases; unmatched bases: 4.

V gene TRBV9 combines with J gene TRBJ2-7; 15 bases fit TRBD2. J gave up 3 bases and V 4 bases, and 11 bases lay outside the gene matches. The germline V gene encodes CDR1 SGDLS and CDR2 YYNGEE. This CDR3 has 18 residues. CDR3 DNA: TGTGCCAGCAGCCTGACCGGGACTAGCGGGGGGCGTATCTACGAGCAGTACTTC. Residues: CASSLTGTSGGRIYEQYF.

The J gene is TRBJ1-3, the V gene TRBV3-1 (or the pseudogene TRBV3-2); a possible D gene is TRBD1 (5 bases). From germline, CDR1 is LGHDT and CDR2 YNNKEL (reference sequence). The CDR3 runs to 15 residues. The V and J ends lost 2 bases and 3 bases respectively, with 11 bases between them. The CDR3 DNA follows: TGTGCCAGCAGCCAAAGATCGGGGGTTGGAAACACCATATATTTT. Residues: CASSQRSGVGNTIYF.

This clone was detected a few times. The chain joins TRBV28 to TRBJ2-7; no clear D. Trimming took 3 bases from V and 7 from J, leaving 7 bases between them. Looked up from germline, CDR1 is MDHEN and CDR2 is SYDVKM. The CDR3 totals 11 residues. The CDR3: CASSFASEQYF. CDR3 coding DNA: TGTGCCAGCAGTTTCGCCTCTGAGCAGTACTTC.

Only a few counts were recorded for this clone. The chain couples TRBV15 to TRBJ2-3, with D perhaps matching TRBD1 (6 bases). Germline values: CDR1 LNHNV, CDR2 YYDKDF (reference sequence). The CDR3 loop spans 16 amino acids. Trimming removed 0 bases from V and 5 bases from J, with 15 bases in between. DNA of the CDR3: TGTGCCACCAGCAGAGATCTCGGGCGAGGGGGAGATACGCAGTATTTT. It encodes CATSRDLGRGGDTQYF.

The chain has TRBV6-1 and TRBJ2-2; possibly TRBD2 for D (5 bases). Trimming took 7 bases from V and 3 from J, leaving 18 bases between them. Looked up from germline, CDR1 is MNHNS and CDR2 is SASEGT. This CDR3 has 16 amino acids. CDR3 DNA: TGTGCCAGCACTGACTGGGTGGACTCGGACACCGGGGAGCTGTTTTTT. The encoded protein is CASTDWVDSDTGELFF.